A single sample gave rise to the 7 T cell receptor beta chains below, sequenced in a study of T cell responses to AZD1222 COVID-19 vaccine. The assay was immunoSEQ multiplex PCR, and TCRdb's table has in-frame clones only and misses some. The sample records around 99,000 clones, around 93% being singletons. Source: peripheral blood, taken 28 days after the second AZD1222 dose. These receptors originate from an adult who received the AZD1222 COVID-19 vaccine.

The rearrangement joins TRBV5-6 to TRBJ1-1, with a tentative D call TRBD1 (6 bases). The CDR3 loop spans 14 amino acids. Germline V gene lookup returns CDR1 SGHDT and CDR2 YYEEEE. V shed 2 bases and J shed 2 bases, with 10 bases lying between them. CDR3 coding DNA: TGTGCCAGCAGCTTTGGCAGGGGAAACACTGAAGCTTTCTTT. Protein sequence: CASSFGRGNTEAFF. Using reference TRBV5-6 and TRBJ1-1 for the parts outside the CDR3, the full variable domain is DAGVTQSPTHLIKTRGQQVTLRCSPKSGHDTVSWYQQALGQGPQFIFQYYEEEERQRGNFPDRFSGHQFPNYSSELNVNALLLGDSALYLCASSFGRGNTEAFFGQGTRLTVV.

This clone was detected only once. The chain's CDR3 is CATSRGNGRGDWPQHF. As DNA, the CDR3 is TGTGCCACCAGCAGAGGTAATGGACGTGGTGATTGGCCCCAGCATTTT. V is TRBV15 and J is TRBJ1-5; no clear D gene. Trimming removed 1 base at V and 9 bases at J, with 19 bases between. CDR1 is LNHNV and CDR2 is YYDKDF in the germline V gene (reference sequence). The CDR3 contains 16 residues.

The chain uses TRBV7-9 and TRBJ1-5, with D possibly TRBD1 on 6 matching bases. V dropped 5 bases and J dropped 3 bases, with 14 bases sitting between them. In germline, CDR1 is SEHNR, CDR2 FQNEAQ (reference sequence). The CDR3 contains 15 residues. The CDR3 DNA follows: TGTGCCAGCAGCGACGACACAGGGATCAATCAGCCCCAGCATTTT. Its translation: CASSDDTGINQPQHF.

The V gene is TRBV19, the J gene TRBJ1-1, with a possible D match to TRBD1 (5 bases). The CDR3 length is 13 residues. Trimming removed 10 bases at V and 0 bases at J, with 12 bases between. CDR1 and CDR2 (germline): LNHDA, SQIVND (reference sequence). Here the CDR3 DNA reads TGTGCCACCTGGACATCCCTGAACACTGAAGCTTTCTTT. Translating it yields CATWTSLNTEAFF.

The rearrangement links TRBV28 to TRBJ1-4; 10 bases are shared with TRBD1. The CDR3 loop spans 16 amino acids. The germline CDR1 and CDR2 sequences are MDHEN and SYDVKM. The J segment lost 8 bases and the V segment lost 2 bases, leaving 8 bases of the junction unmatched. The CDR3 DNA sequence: TGTGCCAGCAGTTTACGGGGACAGGGGAAAGGCGAAAAACTGTTTTTT. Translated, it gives CASSLRGQGKGEKLFF.

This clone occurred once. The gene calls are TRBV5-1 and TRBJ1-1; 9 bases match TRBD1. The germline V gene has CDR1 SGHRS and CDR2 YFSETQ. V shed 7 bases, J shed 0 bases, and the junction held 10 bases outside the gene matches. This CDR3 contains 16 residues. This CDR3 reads CASERGDRALNTEAFF. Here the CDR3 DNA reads TGCGCCAGCGAACGGGGGGACAGGGCGTTGAACACTGAAGCTTTCTTT.

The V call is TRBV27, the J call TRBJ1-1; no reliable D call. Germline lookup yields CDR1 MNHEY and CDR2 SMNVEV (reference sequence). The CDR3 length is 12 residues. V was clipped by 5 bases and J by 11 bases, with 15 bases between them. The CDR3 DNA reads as TGTGCCAGCAGTAGCGTCCGGCACCGTGCTTTCTTT. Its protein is CASSSVRHRAFF.